Sequencing of this T cell receptor beta chain was carried out in a study of blood T cell repertoires in COVID-19. In the source study's methods: For nucleated cells, counts were estimated from reference gene primer amplification. Sequencing used immunoSEQ multiplex PCR; TCRdb keeps in-frame clones, though not all of them. V and J calls and clone size are copied from that table; D and trimming were computed from the DNA. The sample includes over 250,000 clones, roughly 91% of them seen just once. Germline V CDR1 and CDR2: MGHRA, YSYEKL. The germline V and J ends were trimmed by 2 bases and 1 base, with 14 bases remaining between them. The CDR3 sequence is 16 residues long. In assigning cohorts, the study relied on participant-reported clinical history.

This clonotype was obtained from a woman in her fifties or sixties who had recovered from COVID-19. V gene TRBV4-1 combines with J gene TRBJ2-5; perhaps TRBD2 as D (7 bases). Sequenced material: PBMCs or T cells enriched from blood (not recorded which). As DNA, the CDR3 is TGCGCCAGCAGCCAAATTGGCGGGGGCCTCCAAGAGACCCAGTACTTC. It specifies CASSQIGGGLQETQYF.